This TCR beta chain was identified during a study of T cells in Graves' hyperthyroidism and ophthalmopathy. In germline, CDR1 is SNHLY, CDR2 FYNNEI. This CDR3 region has 16 residues. V lost 2 bases to trimming and J lost 8 bases; unmatched junction nucleotides: 11. Hyperthyroidism had been newly diagnosed in patients aged 18 to 65, and its duration was under 2 months. Every diagnosis used clinical symptoms, serum thyroxine and TRAb, thyroid ultrasound and orbital computed tomography. Fresh peripheral blood, about 9.9 ml, yielded the PBMCs. This clonotype was counted only a few times. Template material for amplifying TCR beta CDR3 regions consisted of RNA transcripts. The study used the HTBI primer set for a first-round RT-PCR of the TCR CDR3. Via MiXCR, TCRdb re-called the multiplex PCR reads, giving one row per CDR3 protein. The table has over 500,000 distinct CDR3 sequences, 12% to 15% seen once.

The sequence derives from a woman in her forties with Graves' hyperthyroidism. This rearrangement joins TRBV2 to TRBJ2-2; 7 bases map to TRBD2. The sample comprised blood. In nucleotides, the CDR3 is TGTGCCAGCAGTGAAAATTCAGGACTAGTGAAGGGGGAGCTGTTTTTT. It specifies CASSENSGLVKGELFF.